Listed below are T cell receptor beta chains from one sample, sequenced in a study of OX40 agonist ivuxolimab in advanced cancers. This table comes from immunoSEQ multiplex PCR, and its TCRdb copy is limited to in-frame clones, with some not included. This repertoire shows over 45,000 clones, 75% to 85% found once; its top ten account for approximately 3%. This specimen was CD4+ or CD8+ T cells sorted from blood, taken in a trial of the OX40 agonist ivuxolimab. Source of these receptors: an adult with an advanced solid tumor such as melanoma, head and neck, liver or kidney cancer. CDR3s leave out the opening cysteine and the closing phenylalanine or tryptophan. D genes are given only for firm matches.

CDR3: ASSEGPSNQPQH
V: TRBV2
D: -

CDR3: ASSESAAHNEKLF
V: TRBV2
D: -

CDR3: ASSLAADTDTQY
V: TRBV7-9
D: -

CDR3: AISAGVNNYEQY
V: TRBV10-3
D: -

CDR3: ASRDRGSWGEKLF
V: TRBV2
D: TRBD1

CDR3: ASSEASRDTQY
V: TRBV25-1
D: -

CDR3: ASSPLGVISIAGNTIY
V: TRBV18
D: -

CDR3: ASSHWDRVYEQY
V: TRBV5-7
D: TRBD1

CDR3: ASSRGQGASNQPQH
V: TRBV7-2
D: TRBD1

CDR3: ASSLGREVYGYT
V: TRBV5-8
D: -

CDR3: SVSREDEKLF
V: TRBV29-1
D: -

CDR3: ASSLGPGGMNTEAF
V: TRBV7-9
D: TRBD1

CDR3: AWSVGVGGYT
V: TRBV30
D: -

CDR3: ASSKATSSYNEQF
V: TRBV19
D: -

CDR3: ASSPSGYTDTQY
V: TRBV5-1
D: TRBD2

CDR3: ASTPPGRGDNQPQH
V: TRBV19
D: -

CDR3: AGLAGTGNTGELF
V: TRBV11-2
D: TRBD1

CDR3: ASSRLGGANSYEQY
V: TRBV28
D: -

CDR3: ASTGEPSTGELF
V: TRBV7-2
D: -

CDR3: ASRTGARETQY
V: TRBV25-1
D: TRBD1

CDR3: ATSRETGWGPGELF
V: TRBV15
D: TRBD1

CDR3: ASSLAGISTDTQY
V: TRBV5-1
D: -

CDR3: ASSLGAGERGYT
V: TRBV7-6
D: -

CDR3: ASSLGGTRRDTQY
V: TRBV5-4
D: TRBD2

CDR3: ASSATRTAGQDTQY
V: TRBV2
D: -

CDR3: ASSPGDGYT
V: TRBV18
D: -

CDR3: ASSITSGPNTGELF
V: TRBV28
D: TRBD2

CDR3: ASSLGVSSGNTIY
V: TRBV5-4
D: -

CDR3: ASSKTSGRSDNEQF
V: TRBV18
D: TRBD2

CDR3: ASSVTGRGGQPQH
V: TRBV6-5
D: -

CDR3: ASSPRQPFSNQPQH
V: TRBV7-8
D: -

CDR3: ASSLIAGVGTGELF
V: TRBV28
D: TRBD2

CDR3: ASKRGSPMTNYGYT
V: TRBV28
D: -

CDR3: ASSDGTHNEQF
V: TRBV6-4
D: -

CDR3: SLTGPAFNEQF
V: TRBV29-1
D: TRBD1

CDR3: ASSLSRLIRTEKISGANVLT
V: TRBV28
D: -

CDR3: ASAGLAGNEQF
V: TRBV18
D: TRBD2

CDR3: ASSPVADTDTQY
V: TRBV18
D: -

CDR3: ASSQGQGNQPQH
V: TRBV18
D: TRBD1